The clone carrying this T cell receptor (beta chain) was detected only a few times. From germline, CDR1 is MNHEY and CDR2 SVGEGT. V lost 4 bases, J lost 10 bases, and 13 bases lay in between. There are 13 residues in the CDR3. In the authors' methods: Reference gene primers were amplified, and this amplification served to estimate nucleated cell counts. Profiled with immunoSEQ multiplex PCR; TCRdb holds only in-frame clones, not every one. Clone size and the V and J calls come from that table; the DNA yielded D and trimming. This sample has 40,000 to 55,000 clones, with roughly 91% found just once. This sample is part of a study of blood T cell repertoires in COVID-19. On the study more broadly: COVID-19 samples collected from the United States, Italy and Spain covered acute and convalescent phases.

The receptor was derived from a man aged 50 to 60 with active COVID-19. The chain joins TRBV6-2 or TRBV6-3 to TRBJ1-4, with unresolved D. Specimen: peripheral blood. The CDR3 DNA is TGTGCCAGCAGTTGGAGCGGGGTGGGAAAACTGTTTTTT. Translating gives CASSWSGVGKLFF.